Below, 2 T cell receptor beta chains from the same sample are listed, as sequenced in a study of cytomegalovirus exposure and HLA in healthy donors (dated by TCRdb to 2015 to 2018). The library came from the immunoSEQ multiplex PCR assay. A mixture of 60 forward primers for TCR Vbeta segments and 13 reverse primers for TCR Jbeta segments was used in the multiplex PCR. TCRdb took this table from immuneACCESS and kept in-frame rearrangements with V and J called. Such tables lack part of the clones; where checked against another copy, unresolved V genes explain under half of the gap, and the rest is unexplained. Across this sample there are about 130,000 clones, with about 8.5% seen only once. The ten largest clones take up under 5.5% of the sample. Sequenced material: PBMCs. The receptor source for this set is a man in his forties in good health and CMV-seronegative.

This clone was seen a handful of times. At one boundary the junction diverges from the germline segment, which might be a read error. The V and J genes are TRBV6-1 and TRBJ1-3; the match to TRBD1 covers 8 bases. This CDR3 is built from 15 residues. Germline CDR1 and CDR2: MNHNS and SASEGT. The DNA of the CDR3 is TGTGCCACCAGTGTTGGCCCAGGGGGCGGAAACACCATATATTTT. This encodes CATSVGPGGGNTIYF.

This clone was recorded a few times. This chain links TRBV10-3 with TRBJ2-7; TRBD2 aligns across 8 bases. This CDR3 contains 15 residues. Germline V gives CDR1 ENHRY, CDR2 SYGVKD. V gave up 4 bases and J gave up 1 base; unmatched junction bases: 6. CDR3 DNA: TGTGCCATCAGTGGATCAGCGGGGGCGTCCTACGAGCAGTACTTC. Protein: CAISGSAGASYEQYF.